These T cell receptor beta chains were read from a single sample in a study of radiation and T cells in renal cell carcinoma. TCRdb's table, derived via immunoSEQ multiplex PCR, lists solely in-frame clones and lacks some. The sample comprises around 140,000 clones, approximately 86% of which are singletons, and less than 20% rests with the top ten. Sequencing used blood, obtained from a patient whose treatment included radiotherapy and nephrectomy. These receptors all come from a woman aged 50 to 60 with renal cell carcinoma. CDR3s include the opening cysteine and the closing phenylalanine or tryptophan. The D gene is left open where the match is weak. Rows give clone size only sometimes, using once, few, many, or a class for an expanded clone.

J gene	V gene	clone size	D gene	CDR3 DNA	CDR3 protein
TRBJ2-7	TRBV6-5	-	TRBD1	TGTGCCAGCAGCCGGACAGGGGCCTACGAGCAGTACTTC	CASSRTGAYEQYF
TRBJ1-6	TRBV7-2	-	-	TGTGCCAGCAGCTTAGAGGGGGACCCCCTCCACTTT	CASSLEGDPLHF
TRBJ2-6	TRBV6-6	-	-	TGTGCCAGCATCCTTCCCAGCCTCAACGTCCTGACTTTC	CASILPSLNVLTF
TRBJ1-2	TRBV5-4	once	-	TGCGCCAGCAGCCAAGTACCGTTAACTAACTATGGCTACACCTTC	CASSQVPLTNYGYTF
TRBJ1-1	TRBV4-1	-	-	TGCGCCAGCAGCCAAGATTTGGAGAACACTGAAGCTTTCTTT	CASSQDLENTEAFF
TRBJ2-5	TRBV6-1	once	TRBD2	TGTGCCAGCAGTGGGGGGCTATTTCGGGCTAGCGGGCCCCAAGAGACCCAGTACTTC	CASSGGLFRASGPQETQYF
TRBJ1-1	TRBV20-1	-	-	TGCAGTGCAGACCCGGGCACTGAAGCTTTCTTT	CSADPGTEAFF
TRBJ1-6	TRBV7-2	-	TRBD1	TGTGCCAGCAGCATGACAGGGGCTGAGAATTCACCCCTCCACTTT	CASSMTGAENSPLHF
TRBJ1-5	TRBV5-6	-	-	TGTGCCAGCAGCGGGGACGGAGGGAATCAGCCCCAGCATTTT	CASSGDGGNQPQHF
TRBJ1-1	TRBV28	-	-	TGTGCCAGCAGTTTCGGACTGACTGAAGCTTTCTTT	CASSFGLTEAFF
TRBJ2-2	TRBV4-3	-	-	TGCGCCAGCAGCCAAGAAAGGGGGTTGAGCGGGGAGCTGTTTTTT	CASSQERGLSGELFF
TRBJ2-3	TRBV5-7	-	TRBD2	TGTGCCAGCAGCCTACCGGCCGGGACTAGCGGGGGGCCTGGAGATACGCAGTATTTT	CASSLPAGTSGGPGDTQYF
TRBJ1-5	TRBV19	-	TRBD1	TGTGCCAGTAGTATAGGGGGACAGTCCGGACTAGTGGGCAATCAGCCCCAGCATTTT	CASSIGGQSGLVGNQPQHF
TRBJ1-2	TRBV6-1	-	-	TGTGCCAGCAGTGAAGGGGGGGATGGCTACACCTTC	CASSEGGDGYTF